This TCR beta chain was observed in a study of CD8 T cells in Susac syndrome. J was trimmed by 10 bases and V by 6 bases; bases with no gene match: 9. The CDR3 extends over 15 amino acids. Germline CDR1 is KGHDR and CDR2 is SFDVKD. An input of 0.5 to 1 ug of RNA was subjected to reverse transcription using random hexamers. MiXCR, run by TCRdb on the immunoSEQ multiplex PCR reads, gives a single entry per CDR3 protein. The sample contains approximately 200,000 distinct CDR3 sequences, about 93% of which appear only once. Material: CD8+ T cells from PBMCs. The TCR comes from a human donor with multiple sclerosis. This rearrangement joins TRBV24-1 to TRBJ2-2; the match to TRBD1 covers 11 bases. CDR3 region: CATSSPGQGDVELFF. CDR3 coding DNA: TGTGCCACCAGTTCGCCGGGACAGGGGGATGTGGAGCTGTTTTTT.